The entry that follows covers one T cell receptor (beta chain) sequence. Per the authors' pipeline: Amplification of reference gene primers provided the estimated nucleated cell counts. Libraries were prepared by immunoSEQ multiplex PCR; TCRdb keeps only in-frame clonotypes and omits some of them. V and J calls and clone size are as listed in that table; D and trimming were resolved from the DNA. The sample lists 72,000 or so clones, approximately 78% seen once, with less than 10% in the top ten. The sample belongs to a study of blood T cell repertoires in COVID-19. For the study at large: From the United States, Italy and Spain came samples of acute and convalescent COVID-19. The analysed material was cDNA or gDNA that came from T cells, B-cell-depleted T cells, or PBMCs.

Germline assignment: CDR1 SGHRS and CDR2 YFSETQ. The ends were cut back, 0 bases at V and 0 bases at J, with 12 bases in the middle. This CDR3 is built from 16 residues. The clonotype originates from a human donor in a cohort sampled during active COVID-19. The V call is TRBV5-1, the J call TRBJ2-5; maybe TRBD1 (6 bases). Sequencing was done on a sample of peripheral blood. The CDR3 sequence is CASSLGDTPHQETQYF. The CDR3 region has the DNA TGCGCCAGCAGCTTGGGGGACACCCCCCACCAAGAGACCCAGTACTTC.